This TCR beta chain was retrieved from a study of regulatory and conventional T cells in RAG deficiency. V lost 6 bases, J lost 1 base, and 16 bases lay in between. The CDR3 runs to 15 residues. Germline V lookup: CDR1 SNHLY, CDR2 FYNNEI. Libraries were prepared by immunoSEQ multiplex PCR; TCRdb keeps only in-frame clonotypes and omits some of them. The data show around 31,000 clones, over 80% seen once. These same records also appear under a second study, on regulatory T cells. From that study: The PCR used 52 TRBV and 13 TRBJ primers.

This chain connects TRBV2 to TRBJ2-7, with D tentatively TRBD1 or TRBD2 (5 bases each). The sequencing sample was made of CD8+ T cells sorted from blood. The source of this sequence is a human donor in good health. This CDR3 reads CASRRNRDVSYEQYF. The CDR3 region has the DNA TGTGCCAGCAGGAGGAACCGGGACGTTTCCTACGAGCAGTACTTC.